This entry lists 2 T cell receptor beta chains sequenced from one sample in a study of blood T cell repertoires in COVID-19. TCRdb's table, derived via immunoSEQ multiplex PCR, lists solely in-frame clones and lacks some. The data show about 180,000 clones, 70% to 90% seen once. The sequencing sample was made of peripheral blood. The receptor set was obtained from a human donor with active or convalescent COVID-19. The donor label of this sample is uncertain.

The chain employs TRBV11-2 and TRBJ2-1; the match to TRBD2 covers 7 bases. The J segment lost 3 bases and the V segment lost 7 bases, leaving 3 bases of the junction unmatched. Germline assignment: CDR1 SGHAT and CDR2 FQNNGV. The CDR3 totals 13 residues. In DNA form, the CDR3 reads TGTGCCAGCACGTGGGGGGGCTACAATGAGCAGTTCTTC. Its protein is CASTWGGYNEQFF.

This rearrangement joins TRBV3-1 (or the pseudogene TRBV3-2) to TRBJ2-2; 12 bases line up with TRBD2. Germline V gene data show CDR1 as LGHDT and CDR2 as YNNKEL (reference sequence). V dropped 4 bases and J dropped 15; count of bases not matched to a gene: 18. The CDR3 totals 17 residues. The chain's CDR3 is CASSPSSGGAWGAVMFF. CDR3 nucleotide sequence: TGTGCCAGCAGCCCCTCTAGCGGGGGGGCCTGGGGAGCTGTGATGTTTTTT.